Listed below are T cell receptor beta chains from one sample, sequenced in a study of blood T cell repertoires in COVID-19. Sequencing was performed with immunoSEQ multiplex PCR; in TCRdb, only in-frame clones are kept and a portion is missing. The table has approximately 290,000 clones, about 90% seen once. Material: PBMCs or T cells enriched from blood (not recorded which). The receptors were sampled from a woman between 18 and 30 years old with acute COVID-19. Both conserved end residues are part of each CDR3. The D gene is left open where the match is weak. Clone size is not always given. Where it is, it says once, few, many or a class for expanded clones.

len	j_gene	abundance	v_gene	d_gene	CDR3aa	CDR3nt
14	TRBJ2-5	-	TRBV15	TRBD1	CATSLDRGRETQYF	TGTGCCACCAGCCTGGACAGGGGCCGGGAGACCCAGTACTTC
16	TRBJ2-3	-	TRBV5-1	TRBD1	CASSSLTGEGTDTQYF	TGCGCCAGCAGCTCGCTGACAGGGGAAGGCACAGATACGCAGTATTTT
13	TRBJ1-1	-	TRBV10-3	-	CAITPTGNTEAFF	TGTGCCATCACCCCGACAGGGAACACTGAAGCTTTCTTT
14	TRBJ2-7	-	TRBV28	TRBD1	CASSLVQGSYEQYF	TGTGCCAGCAGTTTAGTACAGGGGTCCTACGAGCAGTACTTC
14	TRBJ1-6	-	TRBV3-1/TRBV3-2	TRBD1	CASSRTGGDSPLHF	TGTGCCAGCAGCCGAACAGGGGGAGATTCACCCCTCCACTTT
15	TRBJ2-7	-	TRBV6-5	TRBD2	CASSYSPSGTYEQYF	TGTGCCAGCAGTTACTCGCCTAGCGGAACCTACGAGCAGTACTTC
16	TRBJ1-4	-	TRBV20-1	TRBD1	CSASPLGDRGDEKLFF	TGCAGTGCTAGTCCCCTGGGGGACAGGGGAGATGAAAAACTGTTTTTT
15	TRBJ2-6	-	TRBV10-3	-	CAISSGVGGANVLTF	TGTGCCATCTCTTCAGGGGTTGGTGGGGCCAACGTCCTGACTTTC
13	TRBJ1-6	once	TRBV28	-	CASSLLRNSPLHF	TGTGCCAGCAGTTTACTTCGGAATTCACCCCTCCACTTT
12	TRBJ2-7	-	TRBV5-1	-	CASRGDTYEQYF	TGCGCCAGCAGAGGGGATACCTACGAGCAGTACTTC
16	TRBJ1-1	once	TRBV19	TRBD1	CASSIETGGLYTEAFF	TGTGCCAGTAGTATCGAGACAGGGGGCCTGTACACTGAAGCTTTCTTT
17	TRBJ1-6	-	TRBV5-1	TRBD1	CASSLASDRGNNSPLHF	TGCGCCAGCAGCTTGGCCTCCGACAGGGGAAATAATTCACCCCTCCACTTT
15	TRBJ1-3	-	TRBV19	TRBD1	CASSIKGATGNTIYF	TGTGCCAGTAGTATCAAGGGGGCGACTGGAAACACCATATATTTT
14	TRBJ2-1	-	TRBV7-8	TRBD1	CASSLADRGNEQFF	TGTGCCAGCAGCTTAGCTGACAGGGGCAATGAGCAGTTCTTC
17	TRBJ2-1	-	TRBV28	TRBD2	CASSSGLAGGTYNEQFF	TGTGCCAGCAGTTCCGGACTAGCGGGAGGTACCTACAATGAGCAGTTCTTC
15	TRBJ2-5	-	TRBV5-1	-	CASSLWSGSGETQYF	TGCGCCAGCAGCTTGTGGTCGGGATCAGGAGAGACCCAGTACTTC
17	TRBJ2-7	-	TRBV27	TRBD2	CASSLYPPAGDSDEQYF	TGTGCCAGCAGTTTATACCCCCCAGCGGGAGATAGCGACGAGCAGTACTTC
13	TRBJ1-1	-	TRBV12-3/TRBV12-4	-	CASSLGQITEAFF	TGTGCCAGCAGTCTGGGGCAGATCACTGAAGCTTTCTTT
16	TRBJ2-1	-	TRBV9	TRBD2	CASSGGSGSSYNEQFF	TGTGCCAGCAGCGGAGGGAGCGGGAGCTCCTACAATGAGCAGTTCTTC
14	TRBJ1-2	-	TRBV10-3	-	CAISEPGQRYGYTF	TGTGCCATCAGTGAACCAGGGCAACGCTATGGCTACACCTTC
12	TRBJ1-5	-	TRBV25-1	-	CASSEYEGPQHF	TGTGCCAGCAGTGAATACGAGGGGCCCCAGCATTTT
13	TRBJ1-2	-	TRBV29-1	TRBD1	CSVEAGGNYGYTF	TGCAGCGTTGAAGCAGGGGGAAACTATGGCTACACCTTC
16	TRBJ2-7	once	TRBV29-1	-	CSAQKGGGHLPYEQYF	TGCAGTGCCCAAAAAGGTGGGGGCCACCTACCCTACGAGCAGTACTTC
15	TRBJ2-7	-	TRBV18	-	CASSPPGRSLYEQYF	TGTGCCAGCTCACCACCCGGTAGAAGCCTCTACGAGCAGTACTTC